The 23 T cell receptor beta chains reported below all come from one sample, sequenced in a study of T cell changes during pregnancy in multiple sclerosis. The data were produced by immunoSEQ multiplex PCR, yet TCRdb's version contains in-frame clones alone and is incomplete. The table lists 65,000 to 85,000 clones, 85% to 95% of them singletons. The specimen comprised CD4+ T cells from peripheral blood mononuclear cells, sampled after pregnancy. The receptors come from a female donor with multiple sclerosis, enrolled in a pregnancy study.

The V and J genes are TRBV7-6 and TRBJ2-7, with 12 positions matching TRBD2. The CDR3 is 15 residues long. Trimming removed 5 bases from V and 2 bases from J; junction bases left unmatched: 4. Germline V gene data show CDR1 as SGHVS and CDR2 as FNYEAQ. In DNA, the CDR3 is TGTGCCAGCAGCCTGACTAGCGGGGGCACCTACGAGCAGTACTTC. Translating gives CASSLTSGGTYEQYF.

A remark on this clone: The same CDR3 can be traced to other DNA sequences in this sample. The chain combines TRBV28 with TRBJ1-1; 10 bases agree with TRBD1. V trimming: 6 bases; J trimming: 3 bases; junction bases outside the gene matches: 4. The CDR3 has 14 residues. The V gene's germline CDR1 is MDHEN and CDR2 SYDVKM. For the CDR3, the DNA is TGTGCCAGCAGCCCTGGACAGGGGGACACTGAAGCTTTCTTT. Its protein product is CASSPGQGDTEAFF.

The CDR3, as DNA: TGTGCCAGTAGTGAGCAGGGTATACGAGAAGAGACCCAGTACTTC. It encodes CASSEQGIREETQYF. The chain couples TRBV28 to TRBJ2-5; D possibly corresponds to TRBD1 (5 bases). The ends were cut back, 9 bases at V and 3 bases at J, with 20 bases in the middle. Germline V gene sequence: CDR1 MDHEN, CDR2 SYDVKM. This CDR3 has 15 amino acids.

J is TRBJ2-3 and V is TRBV7-9; TRBD2 is a possible D gene (6 bases). Germline CDR1 is SEHNR and CDR2 is FQNEAQ (reference sequence). The CDR3 is 16 amino acids. Between the trimmed V and J ends, which lost 5 bases and 1 base, there was a span of 16 bases. CDR3 in amino acids: CASSKSREEGTDTQYF. CDR3 DNA sequence: TGTGCCAGCAGCAAGAGCAGGGAGGAGGGCACAGATACGCAGTATTTT.

The chain combines TRBV6-1 with TRBJ1-3; possibly TRBD1 for D (6 bases). CDR3 length: 17 amino acids. V was trimmed by 0 bases and J by 4 bases, leaving 16 bases between them. Germline lookup yields CDR1 MNHNS and CDR2 SASEGT. This CDR3 is CASSEAPPGTPGNTIYF. DNA of the CDR3: TGTGCCAGCAGTGAAGCGCCCCCCGGGACACCGGGAAACACCATATATTTT.

The gene calls are TRBV27 and TRBJ1-3, with D tentatively TRBD1 (6 bases). Germline assignment: CDR1 MNHEY and CDR2 SMNVEV (reference sequence). The CDR3 covers 16 residues. The V and J ends lost 3 bases and 0 bases respectively, with 12 bases between them. Here the CDR3 reads CASSFSGANSGNTIYF. Written as DNA, the CDR3 is TGTGCCAGCAGTTTCTCAGGGGCCAACTCTGGAAACACCATATATTTT.

V usage is TRBV12-5 and J usage is TRBJ2-3; possible D gene TRBD1, 6 bases. The CDR3 spans 16 residues. V lost 4 bases to trimming and J lost 4 bases, with 18 bases between them. Germline-derived CDR1 and CDR2 are LGHNT and FRNRAP. CDR3 residues: CASGSPQGSVADTQYF. CDR3 coding DNA: TGTGCTAGTGGTTCGCCACAGGGAAGCGTGGCAGATACGCAGTATTTT.

The V gene is TRBV11-2, the J gene TRBJ2-1; D possibly corresponds to TRBD2 (7 bases). The length of the CDR3 is 16 residues. With 5 bases removed from V and 1 base from J, the gap between germline ends came to 15 bases. The germline V gene has CDR1 SGHAT and CDR2 FQNNGV. This CDR3 reads CASSGRGARSYNEQFF. As DNA, the CDR3 is TGTGCCAGCAGCGGCCGGGGGGCGAGGTCCTACAATGAGCAGTTCTTC. Combining the CDR3 with reference TRBV11-2 and TRBJ2-1 gives the whole variable domain EAGVAQSPRYKIIEKRQSVAFWCNPISGHATLYWYQQILGQGPKLLIQFQNNGVVDDSQLPKDRFSAERLKGVDSTLKIQPAKLEDSAVYLCASSGRGARSYNEQFFGPGTRLTVL.

The chain couples TRBV28 to TRBJ1-5, with 10 bases aligning to TRBD1. There are 15 residues in the CDR3. Trimming at V came to 3 bases and at J to 5 bases, leaving 4 bases not matched to a gene. CDR1 is MDHEN, CDR2 SYDVKM, per germline. CDR3 region: CASSFTDRGDQPQHF. The CDR3 nucleotides read TGTGCCAGCAGTTTCACGGACAGGGGGGATCAGCCCCAGCATTTT.

The chain has TRBV5-1 and TRBJ1-1; D perhaps matches TRBD1 (5 bases). Deletions cut 2 bases from V and 1 base from J, with 6 bases between. Germline loops: CDR1 SGHRS, CDR2 YFSETQ. The CDR3 totals 13 residues. The CDR3 bases are TGCGCCAGCAGCTTTCAGGGGAACACTGAAGCTTTCTTT. As protein: CASSFQGNTEAFF.

V is TRBV7-9 and J is TRBJ1-1; perhaps TRBD1 as D (5 bases). CDR1 and CDR2 from the germline V gene are SEHNR and FQNEAQ (reference sequence). V lost 4 bases and J 1 base, leaving 7 bases between the germline ends. There are 13 residues in the CDR3. Written as DNA, the CDR3 is TGTGCCAGCAGCTGGAGGGGGAACACTGAAGCTTTCTTT. Its translation is CASSWRGNTEAFF.

Points on this clone: This same CDR3 is encoded by further DNA sequences in the sample. The rearrangement joins TRBV7-2 to TRBJ2-7; D is unresolved. Germline values: CDR1 SGHTA, CDR2 FQGNSA. V was shortened by 9 bases and J by 7 bases, with 13 bases between the two germline ends. The CDR3 extends over 11 amino acids. The CDR3 here is CASSQGAEQYF. In nucleotides, the CDR3 is TGTGCCAGTAGTCAAGGAGCTGAGCAGTACTTC.

CDR3 coding DNA: TGCGCCCCCGCGGGGTCTGGCTACACCTTC. It specifies CAPAGSGYTF. This chain connects TRBV5-1 to TRBJ1-2; no firm D call. Germline loops: CDR1 SGHRS, CDR2 YFSETQ. CDR3 length: 10 amino acids. V shed 10 bases and J shed 7 bases, with 11 bases lying between them.

V usage is TRBV18 and J usage is TRBJ2-3, with 7 bases fitting TRBD2. The trim removed 3 bases at V and 2 bases at J, leaving 2 bases unmatched. CDR3 length: 14 residues. Germline loops: CDR1 KGHSH, CDR2 LQKENI. CDR3 coding DNA: TGTGCCAGCTCACCGGGGGGGAACACAGATACGCAGTATTTT. It codes for CASSPGGNTDTQYF.

This clone was observed once. The CDR3 DNA reads TGTGCCAGTAGTATTCGACAGGGCGACTATGGCTACACCTTC. Its translation is CASSIRQGDYGYTF. V and J are TRBV19 and TRBJ1-2; 7 bases agree with TRBD1. Germline lookup yields CDR1 LNHDA and CDR2 SQIVND (reference sequence). This CDR3 comprises 14 residues. V was clipped by 3 bases and J by 3 bases; unmatched bases: 4. Full variable domain (missing parts from reference TRBV19 and TRBJ1-2): DGGITQSPKYLFRKEGQNVTLSCEQNLNHDAMYWYRQDPGQGLRLIYYSQIVNDFQKGDIAEGYSVSREKKESFPLTVTSAQKNPTAFYLCASSIRQGDYGYTFGSGTRLTVV.

The V gene is TRBV5-6, the J gene TRBJ2-5; D is undetermined. The CDR3 totals 13 residues. Per germline, CDR1 SGHDT and CDR2 YYEEEE. V lost 0 bases and J 7 bases, leaving 10 bases between the germline ends. The CDR3 DNA reads as TGTGCCAGCAGCTTGGCGGCGGTAGGGACCCAGTACTTC. It translates to CASSLAAVGTQYF. Full variable domain (remainder filled in from reference TRBV5-6 and TRBJ2-5): DAGVTQSPTHLIKTRGQQVTLRCSPKSGHDTVSWYQQALGQGPQFIFQYYEEEERQRGNFPDRFSGHQFPNYSSELNVNALLLGDSALYLCASSLAAVGTQYFGPGTRLLVL.

This rearrangement joins TRBV7-9 to TRBJ2-3; 9 nucleotides line up with TRBD2. Looked up from germline, CDR1 is SEHNR and CDR2 is FQNEAQ (reference sequence). This CDR3 spans 19 amino acids. The J segment lost 2 bases and the V segment lost 5 bases, leaving 17 bases of the junction unmatched. CDR3 nucleotide sequence: TGTGCCAGCAGCCCGCGCAACCTCCGACTAGCGGCTAACACAGATACGCAGTATTTT. Protein sequence: CASSPRNLRLAANTDTQYF.

V and J are TRBV29-1 and TRBJ1-2, with D unclear. Germline assignment: CDR1 SQVTM and CDR2 ANQGSEA. V lost 5 bases to trimming and J lost 0 bases, with 16 bases between them. This CDR3 region has 15 residues. DNA of the CDR3: TGCAGCGTTCCACCTATCCCCCCTGCTAACTATGGCTACACCTTC. Protein sequence: CSVPPIPPANYGYTF. Using reference TRBV29-1 and TRBJ1-2 for the parts outside the CDR3, the full variable domain is SAVISQKPSRDICQRGTSLTIQCQVDSQVTMMFWYRQQPGQSLTLIATANQGSEATYESGFVIDKFPISRPNLTFSTLTVSNMSPEDSSIYLCSVPPIPPANYGYTFGSGTRLTVV.

The chain is built from TRBV7-2 and TRBJ1-1, with a weak D call TRBD1 (6 bases). This CDR3 spans 17 amino acids. Germline V lookup: CDR1 SGHTA, CDR2 FQGNSA. Trimming removed 2 bases at V and 4 bases at J, with 20 bases between. The CDR3 sequence is CASSLPHGRGRGTEAFF. The CDR3 DNA reads TGTGCCAGCAGCTTACCCCACGGCAGGGGCAGGGGCACTGAAGCTTTCTTT.

This chain uses TRBV7-2 with TRBJ2-7; tentatively, D is TRBD1 (6 bases). The CDR3 is 15 amino acids. V lost 1 base and J 4 bases, leaving 14 bases between the germline ends. Per germline, CDR1 SGHTA and CDR2 FQGNSA. CDR3 residues: CASSLEPGVEYEQYF. Written as DNA, the CDR3 is TGTGCCAGCAGCTTAGAGCCAGGGGTCGAGTACGAGCAGTACTTC.

The V gene is TRBV7-9, the J gene TRBJ2-3, with 15 bases fitting TRBD2. CDR1 is SEHNR, CDR2 FQNEAQ, per germline (reference sequence). The trim removed 5 bases at V and 0 bases at J, leaving 6 bases unmatched. This CDR3 has 18 amino acids. In nucleotides, the CDR3 is TGTGCCAGCAGCCCTGGGACTAGCGGGAGGTCTAGCACAGATACGCAGTATTTT. Protein product: CASSPGTSGRSSTDTQYF.

This sequence joins TRBV4-3 and TRBJ2-2, with 7 nucleotides matching TRBD1. Germline CDR1 and CDR2: LGHNA and YSLEER. The CDR3 length is 15 residues. J gave up 7 bases and V 3 bases, and 8 bases lay outside the gene matches. CDR3 amino acids: CASSQDSRQGGELFF. The CDR3 DNA is TGCGCCAGCAGCCAGGACTCCAGACAGGGCGGGGAGCTGTTTTTT.

Only one count was recorded for this clone. The chain carries TRBV12-2 and TRBJ1-1; no check of the table's D call, TRBD1, against the DNA was made. TRBV12-2 is an annotated pseudogene. The CDR3 runs 15 residues. The CDR3 nucleotides are TGTGCAAGTCGCGGACAGACAGGCATGAACACTGAAGCTTTCTTT. Protein sequence: CASRGQTGMNTEAFF.